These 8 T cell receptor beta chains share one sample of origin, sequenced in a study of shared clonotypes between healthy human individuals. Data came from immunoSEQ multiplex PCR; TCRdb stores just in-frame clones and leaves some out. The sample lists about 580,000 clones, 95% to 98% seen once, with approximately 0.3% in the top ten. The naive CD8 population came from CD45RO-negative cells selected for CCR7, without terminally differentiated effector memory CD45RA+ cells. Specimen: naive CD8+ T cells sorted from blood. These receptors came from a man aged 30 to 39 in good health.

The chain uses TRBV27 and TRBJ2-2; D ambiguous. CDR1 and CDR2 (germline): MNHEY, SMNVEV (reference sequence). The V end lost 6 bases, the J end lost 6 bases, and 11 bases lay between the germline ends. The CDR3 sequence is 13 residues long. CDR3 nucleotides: TGTGCCAGCAGCTACATTGTAGCCGGGGAGCTGTTTTTT. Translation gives CASSYIVAGELFF.

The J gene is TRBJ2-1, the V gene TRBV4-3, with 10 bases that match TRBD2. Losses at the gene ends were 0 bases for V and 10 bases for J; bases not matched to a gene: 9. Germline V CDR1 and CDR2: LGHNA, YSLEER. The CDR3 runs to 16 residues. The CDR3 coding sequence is TGCGCCAGCAGCCAAGAACGAACTAGCGGGACGATGGAGCAGTTCTTC. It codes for CASSQERTSGTMEQFF.

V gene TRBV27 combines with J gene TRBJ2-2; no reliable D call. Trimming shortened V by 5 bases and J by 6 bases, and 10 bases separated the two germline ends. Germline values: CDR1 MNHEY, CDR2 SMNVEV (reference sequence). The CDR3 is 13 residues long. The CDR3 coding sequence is TGTGCCAGCAGTCCCCCCGACCCCGGGGAGCTGTTTTTT. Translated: CASSPPDPGELFF.

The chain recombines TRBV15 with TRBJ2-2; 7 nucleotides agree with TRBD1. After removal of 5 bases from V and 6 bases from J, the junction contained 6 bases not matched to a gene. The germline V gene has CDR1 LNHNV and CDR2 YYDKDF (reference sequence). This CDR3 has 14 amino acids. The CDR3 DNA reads TGTGCCACCAGCGCGACAGGGCTCCCCGGGGAGCTGTTTTTT. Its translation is CATSATGLPGELFF.

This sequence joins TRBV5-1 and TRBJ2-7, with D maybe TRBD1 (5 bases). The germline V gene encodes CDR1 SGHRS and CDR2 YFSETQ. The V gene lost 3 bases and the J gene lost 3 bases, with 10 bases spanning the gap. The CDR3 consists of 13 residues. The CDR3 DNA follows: TGCGCCAGCAGCTCGGACAACTTCTACGAGCAGTACTTC. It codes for CASSSDNFYEQYF.

The CDR3 sequence: CASSVALLAGEPSTGELFF. In nucleotides, the CDR3 is TGTGCCAGCAGCGTAGCTTTGCTAGCGGGAGAGCCCAGCACCGGGGAGCTGTTTTTT. The chain links TRBV9 to TRBJ2-2; 10 positions agree with TRBD2. After removal of 0 bases from V and 4 bases from J, the junction contained 12 bases not matched to a gene. The germline V gene encodes CDR1 SGDLS and CDR2 YYNGEE. The CDR3 sequence is 19 residues long.

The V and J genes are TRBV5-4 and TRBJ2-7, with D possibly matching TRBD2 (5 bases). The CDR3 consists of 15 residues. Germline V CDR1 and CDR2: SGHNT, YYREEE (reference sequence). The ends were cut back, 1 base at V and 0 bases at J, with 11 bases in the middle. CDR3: CASSLTGRSSYEQYF. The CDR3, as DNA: TGTGCCAGCAGCTTGACGGGAAGGAGCTCCTACGAGCAGTACTTC.

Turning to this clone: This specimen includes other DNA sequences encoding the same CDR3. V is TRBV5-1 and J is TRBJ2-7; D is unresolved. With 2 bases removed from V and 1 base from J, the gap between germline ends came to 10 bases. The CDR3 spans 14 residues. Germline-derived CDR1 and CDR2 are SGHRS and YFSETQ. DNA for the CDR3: TGCGCCAGCAGCTTAGAAGGGCGTTCCTACGAGCAGTACTTC. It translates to CASSLEGRSYEQYF.